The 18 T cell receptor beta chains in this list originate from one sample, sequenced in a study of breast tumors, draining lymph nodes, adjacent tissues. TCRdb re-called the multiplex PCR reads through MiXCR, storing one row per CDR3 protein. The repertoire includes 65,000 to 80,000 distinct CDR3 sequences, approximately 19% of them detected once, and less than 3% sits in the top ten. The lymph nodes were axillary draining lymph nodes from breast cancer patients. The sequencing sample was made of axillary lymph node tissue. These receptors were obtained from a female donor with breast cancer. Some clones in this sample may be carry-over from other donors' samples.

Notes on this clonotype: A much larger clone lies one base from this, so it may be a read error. This chain's CDR3 is CASNQEGGIYGYTF. The DNA of the CDR3 is TGTGCCAGCAACCAAGAGGGGGGTATCTATGGCTACACCTTC. This rearrangement joins TRBV14 to TRBJ1-2; D may be TRBD1 (6 bases). CDR3 length equals 14 residues. The germline V gene encodes CDR1 SGHDN and CDR2 FVKESK.

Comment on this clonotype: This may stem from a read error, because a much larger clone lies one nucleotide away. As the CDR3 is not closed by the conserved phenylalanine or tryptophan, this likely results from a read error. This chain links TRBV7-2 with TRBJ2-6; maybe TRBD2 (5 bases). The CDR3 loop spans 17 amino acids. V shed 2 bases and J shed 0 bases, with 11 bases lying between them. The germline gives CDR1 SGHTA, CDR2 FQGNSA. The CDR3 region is CASSLSSGPSGANVLTS. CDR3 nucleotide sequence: TGTGCCAGCAGCTTAAGCAGCGGCCCCTCTGGGGCCAACGTCCTGACTTCC.

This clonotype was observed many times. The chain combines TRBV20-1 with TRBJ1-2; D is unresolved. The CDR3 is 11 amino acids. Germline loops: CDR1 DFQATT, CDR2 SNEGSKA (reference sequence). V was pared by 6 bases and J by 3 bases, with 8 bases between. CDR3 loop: CSAGVDYGYTF. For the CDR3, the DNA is TGCAGTGCCGGGGTTGACTATGGCTACACCTTC.

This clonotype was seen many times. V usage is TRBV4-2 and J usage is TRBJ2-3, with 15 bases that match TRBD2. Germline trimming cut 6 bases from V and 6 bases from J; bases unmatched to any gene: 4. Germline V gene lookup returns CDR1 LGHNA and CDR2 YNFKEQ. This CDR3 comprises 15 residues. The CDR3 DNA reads TGTGCCAGCAGGGGACTAGCGGGAGGTTCCGATACGCAGTATTTT. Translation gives CASRGLAGGSDTQYF.

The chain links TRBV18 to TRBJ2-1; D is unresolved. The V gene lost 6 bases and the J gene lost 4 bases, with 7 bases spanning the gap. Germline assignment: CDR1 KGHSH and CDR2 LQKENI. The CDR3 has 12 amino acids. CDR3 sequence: CASSANYNEQFF. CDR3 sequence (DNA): TGTGCCAGCTCGGCCAATTACAATGAGCAGTTCTTC.

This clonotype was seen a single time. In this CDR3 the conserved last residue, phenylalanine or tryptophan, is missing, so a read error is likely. This CDR3 is CASSQDLFQDRYGPQHC. CDR3 nucleotide sequence: TGTGCCAGCAGCCAAGATCTCTTCCAGGACAGGTACGGGCCCCAGCATTGT. This chain uses TRBV3-1 with TRBJ1-5, with 7 bases fitting TRBD1. The V gene end was trimmed by 0 bases and the J gene end by 9 bases; junction bases not matched to a gene: 14. In germline, CDR1 is LGHDT, CDR2 YNNKEL (reference sequence). CDR3 length: 17 residues.

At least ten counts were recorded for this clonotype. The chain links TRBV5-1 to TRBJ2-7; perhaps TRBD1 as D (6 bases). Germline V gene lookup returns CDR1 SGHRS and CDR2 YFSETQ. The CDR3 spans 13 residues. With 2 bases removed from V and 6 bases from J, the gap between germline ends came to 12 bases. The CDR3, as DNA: TGCGCCAGCAGCTTTTTTACAGGGACCGAGCAGTACTTC. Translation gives CASSFFTGTEQYF.

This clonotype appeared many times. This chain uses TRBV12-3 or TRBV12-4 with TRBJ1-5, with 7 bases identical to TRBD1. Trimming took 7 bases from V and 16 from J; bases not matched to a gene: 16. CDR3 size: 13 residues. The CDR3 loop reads CASTPGQALSLHF. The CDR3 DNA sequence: TGTGCCAGCACCCCAGGACAGGCTCTTTCCTTACATTTT.

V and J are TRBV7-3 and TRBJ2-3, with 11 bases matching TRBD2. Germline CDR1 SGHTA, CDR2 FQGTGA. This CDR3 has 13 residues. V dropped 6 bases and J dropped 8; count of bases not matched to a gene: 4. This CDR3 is CASSLGLAGTQYF. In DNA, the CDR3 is TGTGCCAGCAGTCTTGGACTAGCGGGTACGCAGTATTTT.

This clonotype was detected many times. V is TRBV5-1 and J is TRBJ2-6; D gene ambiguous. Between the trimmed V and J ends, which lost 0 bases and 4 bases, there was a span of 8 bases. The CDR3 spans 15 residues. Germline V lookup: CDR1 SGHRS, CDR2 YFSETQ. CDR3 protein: CASSLESSGANVLTF. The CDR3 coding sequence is TGCGCCAGCAGCTTGGAGTCTTCCGGGGCCAACGTCCTGACTTTC.

The CDR3 spells CASRPTGAGYGYTF. CDR3 DNA: TGTGCCAGCAGGCCCACCGGGGCTGGCTATGGCTACACCTTC. This chain links TRBV28 with TRBJ1-2; D might be TRBD1 (5 bases). Trimming pared 6 bases from V and 4 bases from J, leaving 15 bases between. CDR1 MDHEN and CDR2 SYDVKM come from the germline V gene. This CDR3 is 14 amino acids long.

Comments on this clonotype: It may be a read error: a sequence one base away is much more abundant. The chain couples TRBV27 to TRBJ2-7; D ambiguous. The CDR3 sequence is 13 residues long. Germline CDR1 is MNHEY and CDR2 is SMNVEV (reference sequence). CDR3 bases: TGTGCCAGCAGTTTACGGCCGGTTTACGAGCAGCACTTC. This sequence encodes CASSLRPVYEQHF.

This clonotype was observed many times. The CDR3 sequence: CASSLWLAGETQYF. CDR3 coding DNA: TGTGCCAGCAGTTTATGGCTAGCGGGAGAGACCCAGTACTTC. The chain carries TRBV28 and TRBJ2-5, with TRBD2 matching 8 bases. This CDR3 is 14 amino acids long. The germline V gene encodes CDR1 MDHEN and CDR2 SYDVKM. V shed 0 bases, J shed 4 bases, and the junction held 1 base outside the gene matches.

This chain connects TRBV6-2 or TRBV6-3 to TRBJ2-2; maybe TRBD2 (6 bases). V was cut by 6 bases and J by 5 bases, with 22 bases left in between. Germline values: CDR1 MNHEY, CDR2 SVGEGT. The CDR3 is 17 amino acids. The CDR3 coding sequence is TGTGCCAGCAGGGAGTCTTTATGGCCCGGAGGGACCGGGGAGCTGTTTTTT. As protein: CASRESLWPGGTGELFF.

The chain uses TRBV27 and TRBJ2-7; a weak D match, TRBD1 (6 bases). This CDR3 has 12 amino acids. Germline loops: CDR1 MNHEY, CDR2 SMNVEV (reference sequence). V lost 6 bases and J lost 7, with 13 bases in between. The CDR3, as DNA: TGTGCCAGCAGACTACTCCAGGGGGAGCAGTACTTC. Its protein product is CASRLLQGEQYF.

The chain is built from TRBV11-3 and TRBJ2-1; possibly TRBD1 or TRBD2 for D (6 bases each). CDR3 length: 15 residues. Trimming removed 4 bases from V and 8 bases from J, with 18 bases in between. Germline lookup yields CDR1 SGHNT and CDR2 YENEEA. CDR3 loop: CASSSGQGRHDEQFF. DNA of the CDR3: TGTGCCAGCAGCTCAGGGCAGGGGAGGCACGATGAGCAGTTCTTC.

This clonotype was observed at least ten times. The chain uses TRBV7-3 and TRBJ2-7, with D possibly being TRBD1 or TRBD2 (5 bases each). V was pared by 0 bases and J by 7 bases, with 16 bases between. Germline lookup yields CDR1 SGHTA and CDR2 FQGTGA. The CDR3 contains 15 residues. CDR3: CASSLTGTPQEEQYF. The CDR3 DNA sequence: TGTGCCAGCAGCTTAACAGGGACCCCCCAGGAGGAGCAGTACTTC.

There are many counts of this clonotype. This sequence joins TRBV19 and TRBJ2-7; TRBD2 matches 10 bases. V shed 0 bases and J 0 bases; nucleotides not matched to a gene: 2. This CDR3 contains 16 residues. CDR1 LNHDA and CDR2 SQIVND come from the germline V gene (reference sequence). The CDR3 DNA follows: TGTGCCAGTAGTATAGACCCTAGCGGGAGCTCCTACGAGCAGTACTTC. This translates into CASSIDPSGSSYEQYF.